The source of this TCR beta chain is a study of beta chain features in type 1 diabetes. Study observations and caveats: Individuals with type 1 diabetes displayed fewer insertions and more deletions at VDJ junctions. People with Type 1 diabetes carried modestly yet significantly shorter TCRB CDR3s in all four CD4+ subsets.

The V gene end was trimmed by 0 bases and the J gene end by 4 bases; junction bases not matched to a gene: 4. This CDR3 has 16 residues. Germline-derived CDR1 and CDR2 are LGHNA and YSLEER. All of the isolated RNA was reverse transcribed, so expressed TCRB transcripts were sequenced. Profiled with immunoSEQ multiplex PCR; TCRdb holds only in-frame clones, not every one. The repertoire holds over 200,000 clones, with roughly a tenth as singletons. This clone has more than one count but fewer than ten. Its antigen is unidentified. The sequence came from a man aged 25-45 years with type 1 diabetes. The source material was naive CD4+ T cells from blood. The chain is built from TRBV4-3 and TRBJ2-3; TRBD2 aligns across 10 bases. CDR3 in DNA: TGCGCCAGCAGCCAAGATTCTAGCGGGGGCTCAGATACGCAGTATTTT. It codes for CASSQDSSGGSDTQYF.